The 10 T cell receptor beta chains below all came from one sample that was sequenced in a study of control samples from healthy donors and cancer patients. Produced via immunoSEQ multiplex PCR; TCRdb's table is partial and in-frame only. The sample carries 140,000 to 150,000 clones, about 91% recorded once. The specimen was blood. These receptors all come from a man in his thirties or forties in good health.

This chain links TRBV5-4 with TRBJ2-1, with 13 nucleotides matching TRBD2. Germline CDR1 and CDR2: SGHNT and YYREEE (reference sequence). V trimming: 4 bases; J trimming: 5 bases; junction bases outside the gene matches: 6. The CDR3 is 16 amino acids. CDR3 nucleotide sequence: TGTGCCAGCAGCCCACTAGCGGGGGGGCCGGACAATGAGCAGTTCTTC. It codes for CASSPLAGGPDNEQFF.

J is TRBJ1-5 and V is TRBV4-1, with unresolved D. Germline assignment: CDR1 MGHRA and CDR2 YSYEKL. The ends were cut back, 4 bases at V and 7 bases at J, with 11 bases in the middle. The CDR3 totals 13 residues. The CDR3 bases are TGCGCCAGCAGCCCGCCAGGAACGCAGCCCCAGCATTTT. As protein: CASSPPGTQPQHF.

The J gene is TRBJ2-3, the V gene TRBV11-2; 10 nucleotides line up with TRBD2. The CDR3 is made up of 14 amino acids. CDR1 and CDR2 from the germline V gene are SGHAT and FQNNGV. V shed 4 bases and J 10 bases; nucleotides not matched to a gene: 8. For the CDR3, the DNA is TGTGCCAGCAGCTCGAGCGGGGGGGCGGCTGCGCAGTATTTT. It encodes CASSSSGGAAAQYF.

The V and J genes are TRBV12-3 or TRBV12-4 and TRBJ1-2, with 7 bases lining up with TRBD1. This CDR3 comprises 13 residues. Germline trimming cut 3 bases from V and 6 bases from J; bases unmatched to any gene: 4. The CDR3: CASSFTGDNGYTF. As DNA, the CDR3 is TGTGCCAGCAGTTTCACAGGGGACAATGGCTACACCTTC.

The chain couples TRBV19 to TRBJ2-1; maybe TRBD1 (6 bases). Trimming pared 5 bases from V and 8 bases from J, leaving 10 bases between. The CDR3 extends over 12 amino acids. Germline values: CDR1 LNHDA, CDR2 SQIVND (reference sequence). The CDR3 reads CASSEDRYEQFF. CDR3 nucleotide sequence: TGTGCCAGTAGTGAAGACAGGTATGAGCAGTTCTTC.

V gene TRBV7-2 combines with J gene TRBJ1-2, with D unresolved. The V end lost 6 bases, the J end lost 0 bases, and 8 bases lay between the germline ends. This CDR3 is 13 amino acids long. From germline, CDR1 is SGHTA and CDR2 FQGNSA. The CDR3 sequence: CASRPGTNYGYTF. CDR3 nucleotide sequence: TGTGCCAGCAGACCCGGGACTAACTATGGCTACACCTTC.

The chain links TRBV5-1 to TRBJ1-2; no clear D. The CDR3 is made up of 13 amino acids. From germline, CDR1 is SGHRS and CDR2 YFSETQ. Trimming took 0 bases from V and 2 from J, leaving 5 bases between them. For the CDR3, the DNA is TGCGCCAGCAGCTTGGAGGGAAACTATGGCTACACCTTC. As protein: CASSLEGNYGYTF.

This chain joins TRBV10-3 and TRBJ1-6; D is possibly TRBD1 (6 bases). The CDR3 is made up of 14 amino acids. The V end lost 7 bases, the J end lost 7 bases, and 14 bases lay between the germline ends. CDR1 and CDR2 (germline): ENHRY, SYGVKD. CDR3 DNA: TGTGCCATCAAACAGGGTTTGGGGAATTCACCCCTCCACTTT. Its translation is CAIKQGLGNSPLHF.

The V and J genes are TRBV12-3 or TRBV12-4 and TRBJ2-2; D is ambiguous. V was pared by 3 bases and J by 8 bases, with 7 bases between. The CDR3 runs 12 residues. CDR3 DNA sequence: TGTGCCAGCAGTTTTGGACGGGGGGAGCTGTTTTTT. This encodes CASSFGRGELFF.

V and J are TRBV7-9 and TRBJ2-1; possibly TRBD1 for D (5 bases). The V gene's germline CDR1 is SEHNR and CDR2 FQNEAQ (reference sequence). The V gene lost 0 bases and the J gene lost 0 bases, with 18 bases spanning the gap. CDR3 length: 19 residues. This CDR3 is CASSLAPGAGPSSYNEQFF. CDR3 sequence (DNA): TGTGCCAGCAGCTTAGCGCCTGGGGCCGGCCCGAGCTCCTACAATGAGCAGTTCTTC.